These 17 T cell receptor beta chains came from one sample sequenced in a study of T cells in Graves' hyperthyroidism and ophthalmopathy. Using RNA transcripts as the source, TCR beta CDR3 regions were amplified. HTBI primers drove first-round RT-PCR of the TCR CDR3. A single record per CDR3 protein comes from TCRdb applying MiXCR to the multiplex PCR reads. The sample gives some 690,000 distinct CDR3 sequences, approximately 15% of which show up once; about a sixth is in the top ten. The material sequenced was blood. The receptor set was obtained from a man aged 45 to 65 with Graves' hyperthyroidism.

The table lists this clonotype with many counts. The chain links TRBV20-1 to TRBJ2-7; 13 bases fit TRBD2. Per the germline V gene, CDR1 is DFQATT and CDR2 is SNEGSKA (reference sequence). The CDR3 has 20 residues. The J segment lost 2 bases and the V segment lost 2 bases, leaving 18 bases of the junction unmatched. The CDR3 DNA reads TGCAGTGCTAGATCCAGTCTGGGAGGACTAGCGGGAGTAAACACCTACGAGCAGTACTTC. As protein: CSARSSLGGLAGVNTYEQYF.

This clonotype was seen a handful of times. The chain is built from TRBV7-9 and TRBJ2-7; the D gene is possibly TRBD1 (6 bases). V lost 4 bases and J lost 1, with 17 bases in between. This CDR3 spans 16 amino acids. The germline V gene has CDR1 SEHNR and CDR2 FQNEAQ (reference sequence). CDR3 nucleotide sequence: TGTGCCAGCAGCTCAGGCAACAGGGCCCCTTCCTACGAGCAGTACTTC. Amino acid sequence: CASSSGNRAPSYEQYF.

This clonotype was seen many times. This rearrangement joins TRBV28 to TRBJ2-7; 8 bases line up with TRBD2. Unmatched junction bases numbered 11, after V lost 4 bases and J lost 6 bases. This CDR3 comprises 15 residues. Germline V gives CDR1 MDHEN, CDR2 SYDVKM. CDR3 nucleotide sequence: TGTGCCAGCAGTTCACCGGGACTAGTTATGGGCGAGCAGTACTTC. Translated: CASSSPGLVMGEQYF.

In the case of this clonotype: This may be a read error, as it is one base from a much larger clone. The chain employs TRBV19 and TRBJ1-6; possible D gene TRBD1, 5 bases. Trimming removed 6 bases from V and 7 bases from J, with 13 bases in between. The CDR3 spans 14 residues. In germline, CDR1 is LNHDA, CDR2 SQIVND (reference sequence). For the CDR3, the DNA is TGTGCCAGTAGCCCGACAGCGACGAATTCACCCCTCCACTTT. It encodes CASSPTATNSPLHF.

This clonotype was seen at least ten times. The chain uses TRBV6-2 or TRBV6-3 and TRBJ2-2, with 8 bases matching TRBD2. The J segment lost 2 bases and the V segment lost 0 bases, leaving 8 bases of the junction unmatched. CDR1 MNHEY and CDR2 SVGEGT come from the germline V gene. The CDR3 sequence is 18 residues long. CDR3 in DNA: TGTGCCAGCAGTTACTCGAATTATAGCGGGACTAACACCGGGGAGCTGTTTTTT. This encodes CASSYSNYSGTNTGELFF.

J is TRBJ2-7 and V is TRBV6-1, with TRBD1 as a possible D gene (6 bases). There are 15 residues in the CDR3. V was trimmed by 5 bases and J by 5 bases, leaving 19 bases between them. Per germline, CDR1 MNHNS and CDR2 SASEGT. The CDR3 sequence is CASSQVGQGLNEQYF. CDR3 sequence (DNA): TGTGCCAGCAGTCAGGTGGGGCAGGGGTTGAACGAGCAGTACTTC.

This clonotype was seen repeatedly, ten times or more. V is TRBV7-9 and J is TRBJ2-2; a weak D match, TRBD1 (7 bases). Trimming removed 5 bases at V and 4 bases at J, with 14 bases between. In germline, CDR1 is SEHNR, CDR2 FQNEAQ (reference sequence). This CDR3 is 15 amino acids long. CDR3 sequence: CASSPQGTRTGELFF. The CDR3 DNA reads as TGTGCCAGCAGCCCACAGGGGACTCGCACCGGGGAGCTGTTTTTT.

This clonotype was found a few times. This may arise from a read error, as a much more abundant clone is one base away. The genes are TRBV20-1 and TRBJ2-3, with no clear D. The germline V gene encodes CDR1 DFQATT and CDR2 SNEGSKA (reference sequence). The V gene lost 0 bases and the J gene lost 3 bases, with 1 base spanning the gap. The CDR3 has 11 residues. The CDR3 sequence: CSARDTDTQYF. CDR3 sequence (DNA): TGCAGTGCTAGAGATACAGATACGCAGTATTTT.

This clonotype was seen a handful of times. The chain uses TRBV24-1 and TRBJ2-4; 9 positions agree with TRBD1. After removal of 4 bases from V and 0 bases from J, the junction contained 6 bases not matched to a gene. The CDR3 is 17 residues long. Germline assignment: CDR1 KGHDR and CDR2 SFDVKD. The CDR3 reads CATSEGTGNLAKNIQYF. The CDR3 region has the DNA TGTGCCACCAGTGAAGGGACAGGGAATTTAGCCAAAAACATTCAGTACTTC.

The rearrangement joins TRBV9 to TRBJ2-1; D unclear. Looked up from germline, CDR1 is SGDLS and CDR2 is YYNGEE. Trimming pared 4 bases from V and 0 bases from J, leaving 17 bases between. The CDR3 consists of 17 residues. This CDR3 is CASSTSVRRSSYNEQFF. The CDR3, as DNA: TGTGCCAGCAGCACCTCGGTGCGGCGAAGCTCCTACAATGAGCAGTTCTTC. Based on the CDR3 plus reference TRBV9 and TRBJ2-1, the full variable domain is DSGVTQTPKHLITATGQRVTLRCSPRSGDLSVYWYQQSLDQGLQFLIQYYNGEERAKGNILERFSAQQFPDLHSELNLSSLELGDSALYFCASSTSVRRSSYNEQFFGPGTRLTVL.

CDR3: CAISDGILGNTIYF. CDR3 nucleotides: TGTGCCATCAGTGACGGGATTTTGGGAAACACCATATATTTT. The chain carries TRBV10-3 and TRBJ1-3; no reliable D call. This CDR3 is built from 14 residues. V was shortened by 3 bases and J by 4 bases, with 10 bases between the two germline ends. Germline CDR1 reads ENHRY; CDR2 reads SYGVKD.

In this sample, this clonotype turned up many times. CDR3 in amino acids: CASSPERGRSTEAFF. The CDR3 DNA reads TGTGCCAGCAGCCCCGAGAGGGGGCGATCCACTGAAGCTTTCTTT. V gene TRBV7-8 combines with J gene TRBJ1-1; TRBD1 matches at 7 bases. Losses at the gene ends were 5 bases for V and 4 bases for J; bases not matched to a gene: 10. The CDR3 runs to 15 residues. Germline V gene sequence: CDR1 SGHVS, CDR2 FQNEAQ.

This clonotype has a handful of counts. The rearrangement links TRBV18 to TRBJ2-6, with no clear D. CDR3 length: 14 residues. From germline, CDR1 is KGHSH and CDR2 LQKENI. Trimming shortened V by 6 bases and J by 3 bases, and 9 bases separated the two germline ends. The CDR3 region is CASSDIGGANVLTF. Here the CDR3 DNA reads TGTGCCAGCTCCGATATTGGTGGGGCCAACGTCCTGACTTTC.

A few counts support this clonotype. The J gene is TRBJ2-4, the V gene TRBV19; TRBD2 is a possible D gene (5 bases). The CDR3 consists of 15 residues. Trimming stripped 3 bases from V and 4 bases from J, with 13 bases between. The V gene's germline CDR1 is LNHDA and CDR2 SQIVND (reference sequence). CDR3 sequence (DNA): TGTGCCAGTAGTATCGAGATTTGGACTAAAAACATTCAGTACTTC. Translated: CASSIEIWTKNIQYF. The full variable domain, with the rest looked up from reference TRBV19 and TRBJ2-4, is DGGITQSPKYLFRKEGQNVTLSCEQNLNHDAMYWYRQDPGQGLRLIYYSQIVNDFQKGDIAEGYSVSREKKESFPLTVTSAQKNPTAFYLCASSIEIWTKNIQYFGAGTRLSVL.

This clonotype was seen a few times. The chain uses TRBV6-1 and TRBJ2-1; a weak D match, TRBD2 (5 bases). The CDR3 sequence is 15 residues long. The germline CDR1 and CDR2 sequences are MNHNS and SASEGT. Trimming cost V 4 bases and J 4 bases, with 14 bases left between them. CDR3 loop: CASSVASTGYNEQFF. CDR3 bases: TGTGCCAGCAGTGTGGCCAGCACGGGATACAATGAGCAGTTCTTC.

This clonotype was seen ten or more times. V is TRBV28 and J is TRBJ2-1, with no clear D. This CDR3 spans 16 amino acids. Trimming cost V 5 bases and J 0 bases, with 14 bases left between them. Germline V lookup: CDR1 MDHEN, CDR2 SYDVKM. The chain's CDR3 is CASSPPPATSYNEQFF. CDR3 nucleotide sequence: TGTGCCAGCAGTCCCCCCCCGGCTACCTCCTACAATGAGCAGTTCTTC.

Comments on this clonotype: It may be a read error: a sequence one base away is much more abundant. This rearrangement joins TRBV20-1 to TRBJ2-7; 9 bases agree with TRBD2. The germline V gene has CDR1 DFQATT and CDR2 SNEGSKA (reference sequence). The CDR3 totals 15 residues. Here the CDR3 DNA reads TGCAGTGCTAGAGGTCTAGCGGGAATCTCCTACGAGCACTACTTC. Protein product: CSARGLAGISYEHYF.